This T cell receptor (beta chain) emerged from a study of radiation and T cells in renal cell carcinoma. Study-level information: Nephrectomy followed 15 Gy stereotactic body radiation by 4 weeks.

Described time point: blood 2 weeks post-SBRT. Treatment meaning: 15 Gy SBRT to primary tumor, nephrectomy 4 weeks later. Serial blood draws occurred at baseline and 2 and 4 weeks post-SBRT. The patient's renal cell carcinoma had clear cell pathology. Sequencing used immunoSEQ multiplex PCR; TCRdb keeps in-frame clones, though not all of them. This table has roughly 150,000 clones, 87% appearing once. CDR3 length equals 15 residues. CDR1 and CDR2 from the germline V gene are MNHNS and SASEGT. V dropped 3 bases and J dropped 4; count of bases not matched to a gene: 8. Here the sequenced sample was blood, taken from a patient whose treatment included radiotherapy and nephrectomy. The chain joins TRBV6-1 to TRBJ1-2; TRBD1 agrees at 7 bases. The sequence derives from a woman aged 50 to 60 with renal cell carcinoma. The CDR3, as DNA: TGTGCCAGCAGTGAGGGACAGCGAGGCGGCTATGGCTACACCTTC. As protein: CASSEGQRGGYGYTF.